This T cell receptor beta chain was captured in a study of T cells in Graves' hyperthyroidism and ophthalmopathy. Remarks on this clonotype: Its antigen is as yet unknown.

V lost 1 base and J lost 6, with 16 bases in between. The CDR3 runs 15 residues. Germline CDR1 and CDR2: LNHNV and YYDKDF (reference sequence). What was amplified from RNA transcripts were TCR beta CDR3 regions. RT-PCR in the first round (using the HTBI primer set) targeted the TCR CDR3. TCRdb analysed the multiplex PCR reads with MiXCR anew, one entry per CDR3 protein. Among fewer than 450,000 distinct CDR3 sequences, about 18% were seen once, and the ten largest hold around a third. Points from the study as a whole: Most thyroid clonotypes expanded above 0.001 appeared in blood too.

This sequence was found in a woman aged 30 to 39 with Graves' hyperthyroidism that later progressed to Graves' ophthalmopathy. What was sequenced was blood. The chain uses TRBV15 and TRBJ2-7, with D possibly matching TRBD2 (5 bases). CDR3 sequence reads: CATSRVVEGGSEQYF. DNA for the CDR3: TGTGCCACCAGCAGAGTGGTTGAGGGTGGTTCCGAGCAGTACTTC.